These 21 T cell receptor beta chains were all obtained from the same sample, sequenced in a study of CD8 T cells in ankylosing spondylitis. TCRdb called the 5' RACE reads again in MiXCR, with one record for every CDR3 protein. The repertoire holds a few hundred thousand distinct CDR3 sequences, with 11% as singletons. Sequencing was performed on blood, either unsorted or a sorted T cell fraction (not recorded which). These TCRs come from a female donor with ankylosing spondylitis or in good health (not recorded which).

This clonotype came up many times. The chain is built from TRBV5-1 and TRBJ2-1; D uncertain. This CDR3 is built from 14 residues. V lost 2 bases, J lost 7 bases, and 13 bases lay in between. Germline CDR1 and CDR2: SGHRS and YFSETQ. The CDR3 sequence: CASSLGNSVNEQFF. DNA for the CDR3: TGCGCCAGCAGCTTAGGGAACAGCGTGAATGAGCAGTTCTTC.

The chain recombines TRBV10-1 with TRBJ2-5; D gene unclear. Germline V lookup: CDR1 WNHNN, CDR2 SYGVQD (reference sequence). This CDR3 spans 11 amino acids. V was pared by 6 bases and J by 3 bases, with 5 bases between. CDR3 amino acids: CASRDEETQYF. In DNA, the CDR3 is TGCGCCAGCAGGGACGAAGAGACCCAGTACTTC.

This CDR3 is CASSPGWGQKIISSGANVLTF. As DNA, the CDR3 is TGTGCCAGCAGTCCAGGTTGGGGACAGAAGATAATAAGCTCTGGGGCCAACGTCCTGACTTTC. The chain employs TRBV28 and TRBJ2-6; TRBD1 matches at 7 bases. V shed 5 bases and J 0 bases; nucleotides not matched to a gene: 19. This CDR3 has 21 residues. Germline loops: CDR1 MDHEN, CDR2 SYDVKM.

The chain joins TRBV2 to TRBJ1-1; 7 bases align to TRBD1. The CDR3 length is 15 residues. The ends lost 3 bases at V and 5 bases at J; junction bases unmatched: 9. The germline V gene encodes CDR1 SNHLY and CDR2 FYNNEI. CDR3 DNA: TGTGCCAGCAGTGATTACAGGGGAGGGGAAACTGAAGCTTTCTTT. Its protein product is CASSDYRGGETEAFF.

This clonotype has more than one count but fewer than ten. The chain couples TRBV21-1 to TRBJ2-2. TRBV21-1 is classified as a pseudogene. The length of the CDR3 is 14 residues. CDR3 protein: CASSKAVNTGELFF. CDR3 nucleotides: TGTGCCAGCAGCAAAGCAGTGAACACCGGGGAGCTGTTTTTT.

This clonotype was detected ten times or more. The chain joins TRBV25-1 to TRBJ2-5; weak D call: TRBD1 (5 bases). The length of the CDR3 is 15 residues. Germline CDR1 MGHDK, CDR2 SYGVNS. Trimming took 0 bases from V and 3 from J, leaving 11 bases between them. CDR3 DNA sequence: TGTGCCAGCAGTGAATATATGGACAAAGAAGAGACCCAGTACTTC. It is translated as CASSEYMDKEETQYF. The variable domain in full, completed from reference TRBV25-1 and TRBJ2-5, reads EADIYQTPRYLVIGTGKKITLECSQTMGHDKMYWYQQDPGMELHLIHYSYGVNSTEKGDLSSESTVSRIRTEHFPLTLESARPSHTSQYLCASSEYMDKEETQYFGPGTRLLVL.

This clonotype was seen many times. This chain uses TRBV10-2 with TRBJ1-1; 7 bases map to TRBD1. The CDR3 extends over 13 amino acids. V was clipped by 7 bases and J by 1 base; unmatched bases: 3. Per the germline V gene, CDR1 is WSHSY and CDR2 is SAAADI. CDR3 DNA: TGCGCCAGCAAAGGACAGGCGAACACTGAAGCTTTCTTT. Protein product: CASKGQANTEAFF.

CDR3 residues: CASGGDSHQPQHF. The CDR3 coding sequence is TGTGCCAGCGGAGGGGACAGTCATCAGCCCCAGCATTTT. This sequence joins TRBV28 and TRBJ1-5; TRBD1 aligns across 7 bases. The germline V gene encodes CDR1 MDHEN and CDR2 SYDVKM. The CDR3 is made up of 13 amino acids. Losses at the gene ends were 8 bases for V and 5 bases for J; bases not matched to a gene: 6.

This clonotype was found many times. The chain couples TRBV4-3 to TRBJ2-7; TRBD1 might be the D (5 bases). The CDR3 totals 15 residues. Looked up from germline, CDR1 is LGHNA and CDR2 is YSLEER. The V and J ends lost 1 base and 0 bases respectively, with 10 bases between them. CDR3 DNA sequence: TGCGCCAGCAGCCAAGGCAGGGTAAGCTCCTACGAGCAGTACTTC. Its translation: CASSQGRVSSYEQYF.

With respect to this clonotype: This clone may be a read error of a much larger clone one base away. The chain employs TRBV4-3 and TRBJ2-1; possibly TRBD1 for D (5 bases). V dropped 0 bases and J dropped 6 bases, with 18 bases sitting between them. The V gene's germline CDR1 is LGHNA and CDR2 YSLEER. This CDR3 has 17 amino acids. As DNA, the CDR3 is TGCGCCAGCAGCCAAGAGTGGACAAGACCCCCAATCAATGAGCAGTTCTTC. Translation gives CASSQEWTRPPINEQFF.

There are a few counts of this clonotype. The V gene is TRBV20-1, the J gene TRBJ1-1; 8 nucleotides agree with TRBD1. V shed 3 bases, J shed 1 base, and the junction held 7 bases outside the gene matches. Germline CDR1 DFQATT, CDR2 SNEGSKA (reference sequence). The length of the CDR3 is 15 residues. The CDR3, as DNA: TGCAGTGCTAGGGTGCAGGGGGCGCGGAACACTGAAGCTTTCTTT. It encodes CSARVQGARNTEAFF.

This clonotype was detected many times. The chain is built from TRBV20-1 and TRBJ2-7, with a possible D match to TRBD2 (6 bases). This CDR3 is built from 14 residues. V lost 6 bases, J lost 3 bases, and 18 bases lay in between. Germline V lookup: CDR1 DFQATT, CDR2 SNEGSKA (reference sequence). The CDR3 spells CSARPSLGGYEQYF. As DNA, the CDR3 is TGCAGTGCGAGGCCCAGTTTGGGAGGCTACGAGCAGTACTTC.

The gene calls are TRBV28 and TRBJ2-7; 7 bases align to TRBD1. The CDR3 runs to 12 residues. V shed 8 bases and J 1 base; nucleotides not matched to a gene: 2. Germline values: CDR1 MDHEN, CDR2 SYDVKM. CDR3 in DNA: TGTGCCAGCGGGACAGCATCCTACGAGCAGTACTTC. This codes for CASGTASYEQYF.

This chain joins TRBV3-1 and TRBJ2-1; D is perhaps TRBD1 (5 bases). CDR3 length: 17 amino acids. CDR1 is LGHDT, CDR2 YNNKEL, per germline (reference sequence). Deletions cut 4 bases from V and 9 bases from J, with 25 bases between. As DNA, the CDR3 is TGTGCCAGCAGCCGGTCAGGGCGAGCATTTCTACAAGGTGAGCAGTTCTTC. Translated: CASSRSGRAFLQGEQFF.

This clonotype has a count of ten or more. The rearrangement joins TRBV5-1 to TRBJ1-5; the D is unclear. The germline V gene encodes CDR1 SGHRS and CDR2 YFSETQ. The germline V and J ends were trimmed by 4 bases and 14 bases, with 19 bases remaining between them. The CDR3 runs 13 residues. CDR3 bases: TGCGCCAGCAGCCGGAAGGTGTGTCAGCTGAAGCATTTT. Translating gives CASSRKVCQLKHF.

This clonotype was recorded at least ten times. The genes are TRBV20-1 and TRBJ2-1; D gene unclear. CDR3 size: 10 residues. With 5 bases removed from V and 5 bases from J, the gap between germline ends came to 4 bases. The germline CDR1 and CDR2 sequences are DFQATT and SNEGSKA (reference sequence). CDR3 coding DNA: TGCAGTGCTCCCAACAATGAGCAGTTCTTC. Translated: CSAPNNEQFF.

This chain uses TRBV6-4 with TRBJ2-5; unclear D gene. Trimming left V 0 bases short and J 5 bases short, with 10 bases between. Per the germline V gene, CDR1 is MRHNA and CDR2 is SNTAGT. The CDR3 consists of 14 residues. Here the CDR3 DNA reads TGTGCCAGCAGTGACTCGTTGATGGTCGAGACCCAGTACTTC. It yields the protein CASSDSLMVETQYF.

The V call is TRBV6-2 or TRBV6-3, the J call TRBJ2-1, with 9 bases matching TRBD2. The CDR3 length is 15 residues. Germline CDR1 MNHEY, CDR2 SVGEGT. With V trimmed by 4 bases and J by 3 bases, 4 bases remained unmatched. This CDR3 is CASSFASGNYNEQFF. In DNA form, the CDR3 reads TGTGCCAGCAGTTTCGCTAGCGGGAACTACAATGAGCAGTTCTTC.

In its sample, this clonotype was seen many times. The V call is TRBV27, the J call TRBJ1-2, with a tentative D call TRBD1 (6 bases). CDR3 length: 13 residues. Deletions cut 3 bases from V and 4 bases from J, with 9 bases between. Looked up from germline, CDR1 is MNHEY and CDR2 is SMNVEV (reference sequence). The CDR3 coding sequence is TGTGCCAGCAGTTTTGGACAGAGCTATGGCTACACCTTC. Protein product: CASSFGQSYGYTF.

Only a few counts were recorded for this clonotype. At one end the junction does not follow the germline gene, possibly because of a read error. The chain joins TRBV20-1 to TRBJ2-1; 8 positions match TRBD2. The CDR3 runs to 17 residues. In germline, CDR1 is DFQATT, CDR2 SNEGSKA (reference sequence). For the CDR3, the DNA is TGCTGTGCTAGAGATGTATCGACTAGCGTACTCTACAATGAGCAGTTCTTC. Translating it yields CCARDVSTSVLYNEQFF.

In its sample, this clonotype was seen many times. The chain recombines TRBV6-1 with TRBJ1-2; D is undetermined. This CDR3 has 14 residues. The germline V gene has CDR1 MNHNS and CDR2 SASEGT. Between the trimmed V and J ends, which lost 4 bases and 3 bases, there was a span of 12 bases. The CDR3 nucleotides read TGTGCCAGCAGTGGTGTCGGTCGATACTATGGCTACACCTTC. Protein product: CASSGVGRYYGYTF.